This TCR beta chain emerged from a study of PD-L1 blockade in urothelial cancer. Across the whole study: At 6 weeks and at 3 weeks (second dose) after treatment start, blood was analyzed. Blood-derived samples held a median approximately 140,000 T cells.

TCRdb's copy holds only in-frame clones and misses some; the assay was immunoSEQ multiplex PCR. The table shows about 83,000 clones, with 87% occurring only once. This clone was counted a single time. Its antigen is not identified. Regarding the study as a whole: Pretreatment TCR clonality in blood under the median foretold superior survival.

CDR3 length: 14 amino acids. CDR1 is SGDLS and CDR2 is YYNGEE in the germline V gene. V was clipped by 0 bases and J by 5 bases, with 11 bases between them. This receptor was obtained from a woman aged 70-85 years with urothelial cancer. The sample here was PBMCs, taken around atezolizumab (anti-PD-L1) treatment. The gene calls are TRBV9 and TRBJ1-1, with D tentatively TRBD1 (5 bases). The CDR3 DNA follows: TGTGCCAGCAGCGTAGATCAGGGAGGAACTGAAGCTTTCTTT. Encoded protein: CASSVDQGGTEAFF.